This T cell receptor (beta chain) is drawn from a study of cytomegalovirus exposure and HLA in healthy donors. The overall study: From about 179 million T cells, an earlier analysis saw approximately 110 million unique TCR beta sequences.

Concerning this clone: What it recognizes is unknown.

CDR3 length: 13 amino acids. CDR1 and CDR2 from the germline V gene are MNHEY and SVGAGI. Trimming shortened V by 4 bases and J by 6 bases, and 12 bases separated the two germline ends. General study findings and limits: An ancestry cluster, one associated with Asian ancestry, reportedly showed fewer N-insertions than the approximately 670-donor mean in a later analysis. The classifier was said to identify cytomegalovirus status with high specificity and sensitivity.

Primers included in the PCR were 60 Vbeta and 13 Jbeta primers. The assay was immunoSEQ multiplex PCR, and TCRdb's table has in-frame clones only and misses some. The sample lists 60,000 to 70,000 clones, around 85% seen once, with approximately 3% in the top ten. The receptor was derived from a woman aged 30 to 39 in good health and CMV-seronegative. The sequenced sample consisted of PBMCs. The chain recombines TRBV6-5 with TRBJ1-1; a weak D match, TRBD1 (5 bases). DNA for the CDR3: TGTGCCAGCAGTTTCTCCGGGGGGGCTGAAGCTTTCTTT. This codes for CASSFSGGAEAFF.